The 24 T cell receptor beta chains below all came from one sample that was sequenced in a study of beta chain features in type 1 diabetes. General study results and limits: Researchers report that Type 1 diabetes patients had moderately but significantly shorter TCRB CDR3s across all four CD4+ subsets.

Which antigens these TCRs recognize remains unknown. Expressed TCRB transcripts got sequenced, as all isolated RNA was reverse transcribed. TCRdb's copy holds only in-frame clones and misses some; the assay was immunoSEQ multiplex PCR. This repertoire shows 250,000 to 350,000 clones, 15% found once; its top ten account for less than 0.02%. What was sequenced was naive CD4+ T cells from blood. The receptors shown here come from a man between 18 and 35 years old with type 1 diabetes.

This clone turned up a few times. The CDR3 reads CASSPGLAGGQYNEQFF. DNA of the CDR3: TGCGCCAGCAGCCCCGGACTAGCGGGGGGGCAGTACAATGAGCAGTTCTTC. This chain links TRBV5-1 with TRBJ2-1; 15 bases are a match to TRBD2. The trim removed 4 bases at V and 4 bases at J, leaving 6 bases unmatched. Germline-derived CDR1 and CDR2 are SGHRS and YFSETQ. There are 17 residues in the CDR3.

The chain uses TRBV9 and TRBJ2-3, with D possibly TRBD2 on 5 matching bases. Germline-derived CDR1 and CDR2 are SGDLS and YYNGEE. V dropped 2 bases and J dropped 6 bases, with 16 bases sitting between them. The CDR3 extends over 15 amino acids. The CDR3 sequence: CASSVRGLTPDTQYF. The CDR3 coding sequence is TGTGCCAGCAGCGTTAGAGGACTCACGCCCGATACGCAGTATTTT.

This chain uses TRBV6-5 with TRBJ2-7; the match to TRBD1 covers 9 bases. V was pared by 6 bases and J by 3 bases, with 6 bases of the junction left unmatched. The CDR3 sequence is 14 residues long. Germline CDR1 and CDR2: MNHEY and SVGAGI. CDR3 DNA: TGTGCCAGCAGACCGGGACAGGGTTACTACGAGCAGTACTTC. This sequence encodes CASRPGQGYYEQYF.

V gene TRBV4-2 combines with J gene TRBJ2-3, with unresolved D. The V gene's germline CDR1 is LGHNA and CDR2 YNFKEQ. V lost 0 bases to trimming and J lost 7 bases, with 11 bases between them. The length of the CDR3 is 14 residues. CDR3 protein: CASSQDEAANTQYF. The DNA for the CDR3 is TGTGCCAGCAGCCAAGATGAGGCAGCTAATACGCAGTATTTT.

Only a few counts were recorded for this clone. The chain employs TRBV2 and TRBJ1-2; possible D gene TRBD1, 6 bases. Trimming shortened V by 4 bases and J by 4 bases, and 16 bases separated the two germline ends. The V gene's germline CDR1 is SNHLY and CDR2 FYNNEI. This CDR3 is 15 amino acids long. The CDR3: CASSVGGAFGYGYTF. The CDR3 coding sequence is TGTGCCAGCAGTGTAGGGGGGGCATTTGGCTATGGCTACACCTTC.

This clone showed up just a few times. The CDR3 DNA follows: TGTGCCAGCAGCCCGGGGGACAGATATAATTCACCCCTCCACTTT. This translates into CASSPGDRYNSPLHF. The chain has TRBV5-4 and TRBJ1-6; 7 bases are shared with TRBD1. V was pared by 4 bases and J by 4 bases, with 5 bases of the junction left unmatched. Germline CDR1 SGHNT, CDR2 YYREEE (reference sequence). The CDR3 covers 15 residues.

V and J are TRBV30 and TRBJ1-5; D remains ambiguous. This CDR3 contains 12 residues. V was pared by 0 bases and J by 6 bases, with 6 bases between. Per germline, CDR1 GTSNPN and CDR2 SVGIG (reference sequence). This CDR3 is CAWSVLGQPQHF. CDR3 DNA: TGTGCCTGGAGTGTACTTGGTCAGCCCCAGCATTTT.

This clone appeared a few times. This chain connects TRBV2 to TRBJ2-1; TRBD2 aligns across 11 bases. CDR3 length equals 15 residues. Germline loops: CDR1 SNHLY, CDR2 FYNNEI. The ends lost 2 bases at V and 8 bases at J; junction bases unmatched: 5. CDR3 sequence: CASSELELAGDEQFF. The CDR3 DNA reads TGTGCCAGCAGTGAATTGGAACTAGCGGGAGATGAGCAGTTCTTC.

The chain combines TRBV2 with TRBJ2-1, with 7 bases that match TRBD1. The CDR3 has 15 residues. Per germline, CDR1 SNHLY and CDR2 FYNNEI. The V segment lost 5 bases and the J segment 1 base; nucleotides outside the gene matches: 5. CDR3 DNA: TGTGCCAGCAGTCTTGACAGGGCTTCCTACAATGAGCAGTTCTTC. Its protein product is CASSLDRASYNEQFF.

The chain joins TRBV6-1 to TRBJ1-1, with D perhaps TRBD1 (5 bases). This CDR3 is 15 amino acids long. The germline V gene encodes CDR1 MNHNS and CDR2 SASEGT. Trimming pared 10 bases from V and 3 bases from J, leaving 21 bases between. The CDR3 nucleotides are TGTGCCACCTATGCTCATTATCAGGGCTACACTGAAGCTTTCTTT. Translation: CATYAHYQGYTEAFF.

This clone has just a few counts. This chain links TRBV10-2 with TRBJ2-4; D ambiguous. CDR1 and CDR2 (germline): WSHSY, SAAADI. The V end was cut by 10 bases, the J end by 6 bases, with 19 bases between. This CDR3 region has 14 residues. CDR3 protein: CATLPSVLGNIQYF. The CDR3 region has the DNA TGCGCCACCCTACCTTCAGTCCTAGGAAACATTCAGTACTTC.

This clone was observed a few times. The rearrangement uses TRBV4-3 and TRBJ2-7, with D uncertain. V was pared by 0 bases and J by 0 bases, with 12 bases between. Germline assignment: CDR1 LGHNA and CDR2 YSLEER. The CDR3 runs to 16 residues. Here the CDR3 reads CASSQDSGSFSYEQYF. The CDR3 region has the DNA TGCGCCAGCAGCCAAGATTCAGGTTCCTTCTCCTACGAGCAGTACTTC.

The V and J genes are TRBV7-2 and TRBJ2-7, with 7 bases lining up with TRBD2. Germline lookup yields CDR1 SGHTA and CDR2 FQGNSA. The length of the CDR3 is 13 residues. The V segment lost 8 bases and the J segment 3 bases; nucleotides outside the gene matches: 7. In DNA form, the CDR3 reads TGTGCCAGCGGGAGGGGCCCCAACTACGAGCAGTACTTC. Its translation is CASGRGPNYEQYF.

This clone was detected only a few times. This chain links TRBV6-5 with TRBJ1-1; D is uncertain. V lost 6 bases and J lost 9, with 17 bases in between. The CDR3 is 13 amino acids. Germline lookup yields CDR1 MNHEY and CDR2 SVGAGI. CDR3 in amino acids: CASRIPGAPKAFF. CDR3 DNA: TGTGCCAGCAGAATCCCGGGAGCTCCCAAAGCTTTCTTT.

This clone was seen a handful of times. The chain links TRBV28 to TRBJ1-2; D call uncertain. Trimming cost V 4 bases and J 4 bases, with 16 bases left between them. Germline lookup yields CDR1 MDHEN and CDR2 SYDVKM. The CDR3 runs 15 residues. The CDR3 here is CASSSWTAAGYGYTF. DNA of the CDR3: TGTGCCAGCAGTTCTTGGACTGCCGCAGGCTATGGCTACACCTTC.

This clone was seen more than once but under ten times. The rearrangement links TRBV19 to TRBJ2-3; D is perhaps TRBD2 (6 bases). CDR1 and CDR2 from the germline V gene are LNHDA and SQIVND (reference sequence). The CDR3 is made up of 13 amino acids. The V end was cut by 9 bases, the J end by 0 bases, with 10 bases between. The CDR3 reads CASMAGSTDTQYF. The CDR3 nucleotides are TGTGCCAGCATGGCGGGGAGCACAGATACGCAGTATTTT.

This sequence joins TRBV7-9 and TRBJ2-1; perhaps TRBD1 as D (6 bases). Trimming stripped 1 base from V and 0 bases from J, with 13 bases between. This CDR3 has 17 amino acids. CDR1 and CDR2 from the germline V gene are SEHNR and FQNEAQ (reference sequence). The CDR3 DNA reads TGTGCCAGCAGCTTAGGGGCAGGGGCGATCTCCTACAATGAGCAGTTCTTC. It codes for CASSLGAGAISYNEQFF.

This clone was seen more than once but under ten times. The rearrangement links TRBV30 to TRBJ1-5, with 7 bases that match TRBD1. V was pared by 5 bases and J by 0 bases, with 4 bases of the junction left unmatched. The CDR3 spans 14 residues. Per germline, CDR1 GTSNPN and CDR2 SVGIG (reference sequence). CDR3 nucleotides: TGTGCCTGGGGGGACAGTTATAGCAATCAGCCCCAGCATTTT. Amino acids: CAWGDSYSNQPQHF.

The gene calls are TRBV9 and TRBJ2-3; 7 nucleotides line up with TRBD2. J lost 1 base, V lost 4 bases, and 6 bases had no gene match. CDR3 size: 15 residues. CDR1 and CDR2 (germline): SGDLS, YYNGEE. CDR3 loop: CASSPGGGRTDTQYF. The CDR3 bases are TGTGCCAGCAGCCCGGGAGGAGGCCGCACAGATACGCAGTATTTT.

The chain combines TRBV18 with TRBJ1-2; 7 positions agree with TRBD1. V shed 3 bases and J 3 bases; nucleotides not matched to a gene: 13. The CDR3 sequence is 17 residues long. CDR1 is KGHSH, CDR2 LQKENI, per germline. CDR3 loop: CASSPLRIRTGDYGYTF. The CDR3 nucleotides are TGTGCCAGCTCACCCCTGCGAATACGGACAGGCGACTATGGCTACACCTTC.

A word on this clone: Other DNA sequences in this sample translate to the same CDR3. The CDR3 loop reads CASSLGQNTEAFF. The CDR3 region has the DNA TGTGCCAGCTCACTGGGACAGAACACTGAAGCTTTCTTT. This chain connects TRBV18 to TRBJ1-1; D perhaps matches TRBD1 (6 bases). This CDR3 has 13 residues. Per germline, CDR1 KGHSH and CDR2 LQKENI. V was trimmed by 4 bases and J by 1 base, leaving 7 bases between them.

This clone has only a few counts. This rearrangement joins TRBV19 to TRBJ1-5; TRBD1 aligns across 7 bases. V was pared by 5 bases and J by 0 bases, with 4 bases of the junction left unmatched. The CDR3 consists of 15 residues. Germline V gene data show CDR1 as LNHDA and CDR2 as SQIVND (reference sequence). The CDR3 region is CASSRTGYSNQPQHF. The CDR3 region has the DNA TGTGCCAGTAGTCGGACAGGCTATAGCAATCAGCCCCAGCATTTT.

This clone occurred a few times. The rearrangement links TRBV28 to TRBJ2-4, with 10 bases aligning to TRBD1. Germline lookup yields CDR1 MDHEN and CDR2 SYDVKM. The CDR3 consists of 16 residues. With 3 bases clipped from V and 1 base from J, the junction kept 3 bases outside the gene matches. CDR3 loop: CASSFWTGGAKNIQYF. Written as DNA, the CDR3 is TGTGCCAGCAGTTTTTGGACAGGGGGGGCCAAAAACATTCAGTACTTC.

This clone was seen a handful of times. The chain combines TRBV2 with TRBJ2-4; the match to TRBD1 covers 8 bases. CDR3 length equals 15 residues. V dropped 4 bases and J dropped 1; count of bases not matched to a gene: 3. The germline V gene encodes CDR1 SNHLY and CDR2 FYNNEI. The CDR3 DNA reads as TGTGCCAGCAGTGTCCAGGGGGCGGCCAAAAACATTCAGTACTTC. It encodes CASSVQGAAKNIQYF.